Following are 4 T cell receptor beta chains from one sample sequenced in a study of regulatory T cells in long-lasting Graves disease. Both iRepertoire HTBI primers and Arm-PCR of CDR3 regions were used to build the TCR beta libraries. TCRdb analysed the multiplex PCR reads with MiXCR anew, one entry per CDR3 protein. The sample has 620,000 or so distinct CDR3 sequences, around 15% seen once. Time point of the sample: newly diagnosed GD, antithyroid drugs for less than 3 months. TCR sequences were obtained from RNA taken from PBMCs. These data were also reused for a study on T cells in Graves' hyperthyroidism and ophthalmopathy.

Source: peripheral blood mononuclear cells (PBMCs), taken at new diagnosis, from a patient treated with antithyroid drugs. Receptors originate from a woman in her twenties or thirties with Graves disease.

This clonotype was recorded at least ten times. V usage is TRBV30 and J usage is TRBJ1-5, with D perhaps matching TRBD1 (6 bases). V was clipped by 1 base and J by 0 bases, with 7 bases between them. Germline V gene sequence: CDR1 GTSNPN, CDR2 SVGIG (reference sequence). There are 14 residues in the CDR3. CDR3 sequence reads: CAWSGTASNQPQHF. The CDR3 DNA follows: TGTGCCTGGAGTGGGACAGCTAGCAATCAGCCCCAGCATTTT.

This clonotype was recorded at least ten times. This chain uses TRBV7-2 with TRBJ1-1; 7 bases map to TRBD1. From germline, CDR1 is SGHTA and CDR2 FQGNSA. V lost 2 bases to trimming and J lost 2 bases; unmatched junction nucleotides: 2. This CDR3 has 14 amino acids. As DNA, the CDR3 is TGTGCCAGCAGCTTAACAGGGGAAAACACTGAAGCTTTCTTT. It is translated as CASSLTGENTEAFF.

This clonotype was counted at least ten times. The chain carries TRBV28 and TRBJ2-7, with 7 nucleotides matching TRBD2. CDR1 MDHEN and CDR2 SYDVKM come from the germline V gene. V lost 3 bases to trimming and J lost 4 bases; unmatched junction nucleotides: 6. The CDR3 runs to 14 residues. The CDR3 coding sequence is TGTGCCAGCAGTTTTCTGGGACTACCTTACGAGCAGTACTTC. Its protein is CASSFLGLPYEQYF.

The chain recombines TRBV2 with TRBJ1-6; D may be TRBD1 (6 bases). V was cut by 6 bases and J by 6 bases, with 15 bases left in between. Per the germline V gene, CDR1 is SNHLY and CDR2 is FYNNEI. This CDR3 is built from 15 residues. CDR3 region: CASSLGTRTNSPLHF. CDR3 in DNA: TGTGCCAGCAGCTTAGGGACACGGACTAATTCACCCCTCCACTTT.